A single sample gave rise to the 10 T cell receptor beta chains below, sequenced in a study of shared T cell receptors in the human thymus. The protocol was immunoSEQ multiplex PCR, while the TCRdb copy is restricted to in-frame clones and leaves out a portion. In the table there are hundreds of thousands of clones, about four fifths of which are singletons. These data also featured in a second study, about human thymus T cells.

Sequenced sample: thymocytes. Receptors were obtained from a boy under two years old with a congenital heart defect.

This chain joins TRBV27 and TRBJ2-6; D is uncertain. With 2 bases removed from V and 0 bases from J, the gap between germline ends came to 8 bases. Germline V CDR1 and CDR2: MNHEY, SMNVEV (reference sequence). The length of the CDR3 is 16 residues. The DNA for the CDR3 is TGTGCCAGCAGTTTAAATTCCGGCTCTGGGGCCAACGTCCTGACTTTC. Protein: CASSLNSGSGANVLTF.

J is TRBJ2-7 and V is TRBV5-6, with 15 nucleotides matching TRBD2. V trimming: 4 bases; J trimming: 9 bases; junction bases outside the gene matches: 17. The germline V gene encodes CDR1 SGHDT and CDR2 YYEEEE. The CDR3 is made up of 18 amino acids. DNA of the CDR3: TGTGCCAGCAGCCCCCCGGGACTAGCGGGAGGTATCCTACGACCGCAGTACTTC. Its translation: CASSPPGLAGGILRPQYF.

V gene TRBV14 combines with J gene TRBJ2-7, with TRBD2 matching 10 bases. The CDR3 totals 15 residues. Germline CDR1 and CDR2: SGHDN and FVKESK. The ends lost 6 bases at V and 3 bases at J; junction bases unmatched: 8. CDR3 in DNA: TGTGCCAGCAGTCTCGCCCGGACTAGCGGCTACGAGCAGTACTTC. It translates to CASSLARTSGYEQYF.

A remark on this clone: Other nucleotide sequences in the sample specify the same CDR3. The J gene is TRBJ2-7, the V gene TRBV4-3; 11 positions agree with TRBD2. J was trimmed by 4 bases and V by 0 bases; bases with no gene match: 2. The CDR3 consists of 15 residues. CDR1 is LGHNA and CDR2 is YSLEER in the germline V gene. The CDR3 DNA reads as TGCGCCAGCAGCCAAGATACTAGCGGGAGTTACGAGCAGTACTTC. As protein: CASSQDTSGSYEQYF.

This chain joins TRBV7-8 and TRBJ2-1, with D uncertain. CDR3 length equals 13 residues. CDR1 and CDR2 from the germline V gene are SGHVS and FQNEAQ. Trimming took 5 bases from V and 4 from J, leaving 9 bases between them. The CDR3 DNA reads as TGTGCCAGCAGCCGGTCGGAGTACAATGAGCAGTTCTTC. It translates to CASSRSEYNEQFF. The variable domain in full, completed from reference TRBV7-8 and TRBJ2-1, reads GAGVSQSPRYKVAKRGQDVALRCDPISGHVSLFWYQQALGQGPEFLTYFQNEAQLDKSGLPSDRFFAERPEGSVSTLKIQRTQQEDSAVYLCASSRSEYNEQFFGPGTRLTVL.

The chain links TRBV12-5 to TRBJ2-3; TRBD2 matches at 10 bases. This CDR3 is 19 amino acids long. Losses at the gene ends were 0 bases for V and 2 bases for J; bases not matched to a gene: 11. Germline CDR1 reads LGHNT; CDR2 reads FRNRAP. The CDR3 loop reads CASGLVLPSGSYPTDTQYF. Here the CDR3 DNA reads TGTGCTAGTGGTTTGGTACTCCCTAGCGGGAGTTATCCCACAGATACGCAGTATTTT.

The chain links TRBV7-3 to TRBJ2-2, with TRBD1 identical over 7 bases. Germline-derived CDR1 and CDR2 are SGHTA and FQGTGA. The CDR3 is made up of 17 amino acids. Unmatched junction bases numbered 10, after V lost 5 bases and J lost 1 base. The CDR3 DNA follows: TGTGCCAGCAGCAGGGGGCCGGGACAACGGAACACCGGGGAGCTGTTTTTT. This codes for CASSRGPGQRNTGELFF.

This chain joins TRBV4-1 and TRBJ1-4; no clear D gene. CDR3 size: 12 residues. CDR1 is MGHRA, CDR2 YSYEKL, per germline. Trimming took 5 bases from V and 7 from J, leaving 8 bases between them. CDR3 nucleotides: TGCGCCAGCAGCATGGTGGCTGAAAAACTGTTTTTT. The encoded protein is CASSMVAEKLFF.

The chain carries TRBV2 and TRBJ2-3, with D perhaps TRBD2 (6 bases). V was shortened by 6 bases and J by 2 bases, with 12 bases between the two germline ends. The germline V gene encodes CDR1 SNHLY and CDR2 FYNNEI. The CDR3 has 14 amino acids. The CDR3 loop is CASRGAGNTDTQYF. The CDR3 DNA sequence: TGTGCCAGCAGAGGGGCGGGGAACACAGATACGCAGTATTTT.

The rearrangement uses TRBV7-6 and TRBJ2-2; 7 nucleotides line up with TRBD1. The CDR3 is 15 amino acids. From germline, CDR1 is SGHVS and CDR2 FNYEAQ. V dropped 7 bases and J dropped 3; count of bases not matched to a gene: 8. CDR3 sequence (DNA): TGTGCCAGCACCCTACAGGGGTCGGACACCGGGGAGCTGTTTTTT. It translates to CASTLQGSDTGELFF.